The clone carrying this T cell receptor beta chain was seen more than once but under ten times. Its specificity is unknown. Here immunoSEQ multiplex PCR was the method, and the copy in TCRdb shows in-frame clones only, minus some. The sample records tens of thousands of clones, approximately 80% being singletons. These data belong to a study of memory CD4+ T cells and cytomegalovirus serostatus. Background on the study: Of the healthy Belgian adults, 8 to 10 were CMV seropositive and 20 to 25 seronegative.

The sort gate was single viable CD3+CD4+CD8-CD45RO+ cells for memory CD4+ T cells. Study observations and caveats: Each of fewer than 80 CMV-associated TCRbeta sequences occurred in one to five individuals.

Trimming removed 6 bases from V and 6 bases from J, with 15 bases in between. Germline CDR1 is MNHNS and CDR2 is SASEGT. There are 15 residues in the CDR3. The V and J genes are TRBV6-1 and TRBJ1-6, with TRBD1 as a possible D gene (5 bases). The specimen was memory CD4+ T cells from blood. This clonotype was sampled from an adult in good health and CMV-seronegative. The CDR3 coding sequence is TGTGCCAGCAGCTATGGGTCGGGGGTTAATTCACCCCTCCACTTT. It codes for CASSYGSGVNSPLHF.